This T cell receptor beta chain emerged from a study of post-analysis software for immune sequencing data. Across the whole study: Relapsing-remitting, secondary progressive and progressive-relapsing forms made up the multiple sclerosis disease courses.

From germline, CDR1 is SGDLS and CDR2 YYNGEE. This CDR3 is built from 13 residues. V dropped 0 bases and J dropped 7 bases, with 10 bases sitting between them. Overall study findings and caveats: Patients with multiple sclerosis recorded significantly lower normalized Chao1 diversity than controls, the study found. Patients used about 5 TRBV segments, including TRBV5-6, TRBV5-1 and TRBV20-1, more often than controls. Pronounced co-clustering by F measure was evident among identically batched samples.

Carried by the TCR beta cDNA libraries were unique molecular identifiers. TCRdb re-derived calls from the PCR reads in MiXCR, one entry per CDR3 protein. The sample consists of fewer than 850,000 distinct CDR3 sequences, about 27% of them appearing once. Notes on this clonotype: Its antigen is as yet unknown.

The sequence derives from a girl between 5 and 17 years old with multiple sclerosis. The material sequenced was blood. V and J are TRBV9 and TRBJ1-1; D is uncertain. The CDR3 DNA reads as TGTGCCAGCAGCGTAGTCCCAGGCTTTGAAGCTTTCTTT. Its protein product is CASSVVPGFEAFF.